The clone carrying this TCR beta chain was detected ten times or more. Its antigen is not identified. The sample comes from a study of Graves' ophthalmopathy and Graves' hyperthyroidism. Study findings and constraints: Ophthalmopathy could be told apart from stable hyperthyroidism by a 13-signature model (about 89% sensitivity, about 81% specificity).

Calling hyperthyroidism stable required that no ophthalmopathy show up within 18 months of follow-up. TCR beta CDR3 amplification used RNA transcripts. RT-PCR in the first round used HTBI primers; a second-round multiplex PCR followed. Each CDR3 protein gets one entry after TCRdb re-called the multiplex PCR reads with MiXCR. The profile covers hundreds of thousands of distinct CDR3 sequences, with 22% appearing a single time and approximately 6.9% taken by the ten largest. The receptor's source is a woman aged 18-29 years with stable Graves' hyperthyroidism. Some clones in this sample may be carry-over from other donors' samples. Specimen: peripheral blood.

CDR3 region: CASSFGQGMSGYTF. CDR3 sequence (DNA): TGTGCCAGCAGCTTCGGACAGGGAATGAGCGGCTACACCTTC. This chain uses TRBV7-6 with TRBJ1-2; 8 nucleotides match TRBD1. CDR3 length: 14 residues. V lost 3 bases, J lost 8 bases, and 8 bases stayed unmatched. Germline CDR1 and CDR2: SGHVS and FNYEAQ.